Listed below are T cell receptor beta chains from one sample, sequenced in a study of T cells after yellow fever vaccination. TCRdb re-called the 5' RACE reads through MiXCR, storing one row per CDR3 protein. The sample comprises some 63,000 distinct CDR3 sequences, about 7.8% of which are singletons, and 36% rests with the top ten. The sample was CD8+ T cells sorted from PBMCs, taken 15 days after the yellow fever booster vaccination. These TCRs come from a man aged 30 to 45 who received the YFV17D yellow fever vaccine. Each CDR3 is given with its conserved first and last residue. Fields, in order: J gene, V gene, CDR3 protein.

TRBJ2-7	TRBV6-5	CASSYLTSQGLSEQYF
TRBJ2-7	TRBV4-3	CASSQEKTGVSSYEQYF
TRBJ2-7	TRBV20-1	CSARFDRGYEQYF
TRBJ2-1	TRBV27	CASSLYAETTYNEQFF
TRBJ2-7	TRBV4-3	CASSPDVAGVYEQYF
TRBJ2-3	TRBV7-8	CASSFRDTQYF
TRBJ2-3	TRBV12-3/TRBV12-4	CASSSPGLAIPTDTQYF
TRBJ1-5	TRBV12-3/TRBV12-4	CASSSPNQPQHF
TRBJ1-1	TRBV30	CAWKGWGLGSYTEAFF
TRBJ2-1	TRBV19	CASSDWSGNYNEQFF
TRBJ1-1	TRBV29-1	CSVEDGEAFF
TRBJ1-4	TRBV5-5	CASSLGTVQTTNEKLFF
TRBJ2-1	TRBV18	CASSPPTSGRYNEQFF
TRBJ2-7	TRBV7-8	CASSPEGEQYF
TRBJ2-2	TRBV9	CASSGSGTSTGELFF
TRBJ2-1	TRBV4-3	CASSQDREHAEQFF
TRBJ2-1	TRBV29-1	CSVVGDRNNEQFF
TRBJ2-7	TRBV5-1	CASSLALEQYF
TRBJ2-1	TRBV9	CASSTILAGDSNEQFF
TRBJ2-1	TRBV2	CAGRGGTYNEQFF